The 18 T cell receptor beta chains below come from one sample, sequenced in a study of blood T cell repertoires in COVID-19. The assay was immunoSEQ multiplex PCR, and TCRdb's table has in-frame clones only and misses some. The repertoire consists of about 440,000 clones, with nearly 90% occurring once and the leading ten covering approximately 2%. What was sequenced was PBMCs or T cells enriched from blood (not recorded which). Receptors originate from a woman between 18 and 29 years old with acute COVID-19.

This chain joins TRBV7-8 and TRBJ2-1; 7 nucleotides line up with TRBD2. V lost 3 bases, J lost 4 bases, and 3 bases stayed unmatched. CDR1 and CDR2 from the germline V gene are SGHVS and FQNEAQ. This CDR3 has 14 residues. CDR3 sequence (DNA): TGTGCCAGCAGCTTCGCGGGAGAATACAATGAGCAGTTCTTC. Protein product: CASSFAGEYNEQFF. Looking up the rest from reference TRBV7-8 and TRBJ2-1 gives the full variable domain: GAGVSQSPRYKVAKRGQDVALRCDPISGHVSLFWYQQALGQGPEFLTYFQNEAQLDKSGLPSDRFFAERPEGSVSTLKIQRTQQEDSAVYLCASSFAGEYNEQFFGPGTRLTVL.

The rearrangement joins TRBV29-1 to TRBJ2-2; TRBD2 aligns across 9 bases. Germline CDR1 and CDR2: SQVTM and ANQGSEA. J was trimmed by 6 bases and V by 3 bases; bases with no gene match: 5. The length of the CDR3 is 14 residues. CDR3 in amino acids: CSVDGAGGPGELFF. The CDR3 coding sequence is TGCAGCGTTGATGGGGCGGGAGGGCCCGGGGAGCTGTTTTTT.

Only one count was recorded for this clone. The CDR3 DNA reads as TGTGCCAGCAGTCGAAGTAGGGGGCGGGAAGGAAACACCATATATTTT. This sequence encodes CASSRSRGREGNTIYF. This chain connects TRBV6-6 to TRBJ1-3, with 7 positions matching TRBD1. V trimming: 5 bases; J trimming: 4 bases; junction bases outside the gene matches: 11. This CDR3 is 16 amino acids long. CDR1 and CDR2 from the germline V gene are MNHNY and SVGAGI (reference sequence).

The rearrangement links TRBV7-2 to TRBJ1-5; the D gene is possibly TRBD1 (6 bases). V was pared by 5 bases and J by 3 bases, with 14 bases between. The CDR3 runs to 15 residues. CDR1 is SGHTA and CDR2 is FQGNSA in the germline V gene. DNA for the CDR3: TGTGCCAGCAGCCGGGGGGCAGCGAACAATCAGCCCCAGCATTTT. Protein: CASSRGAANNQPQHF.

The rearrangement links TRBV6-5 to TRBJ2-7; TRBD2 matches at 7 bases. The CDR3 runs to 13 residues. The trim removed 8 bases at V and 2 bases at J, leaving 6 bases unmatched. Germline assignment: CDR1 MNHEY and CDR2 SVGAGI. For the CDR3, the DNA is TGTGCCAGCTTTCGAGCGGGAACCTACGAGCAGTACTTC. The encoded protein is CASFRAGTYEQYF.

This chain's CDR3 is CASSVFNADTQYF. In nucleotides, the CDR3 is TGTGCCAGCAGCGTATTTAATGCAGATACGCAGTATTTT. The chain carries TRBV9 and TRBJ2-3; D unclear. Germline CDR1 reads SGDLS; CDR2 reads YYNGEE. V gave up 1 base and J gave up 4 bases, with 7 bases separating them. The CDR3 is 13 residues long. The full variable domain, its missing parts supplied by reference TRBV9 and TRBJ2-3, is DSGVTQTPKHLITATGQRVTLRCSPRSGDLSVYWYQQSLDQGLQFLIQYYNGEERAKGNILERFSAQQFPDLHSELNLSSLELGDSALYFCASSVFNADTQYFGPGTRLTVL.

This sequence joins TRBV2 and TRBJ1-6; 7 bases map to TRBD1. V gave up 5 bases and J gave up 7 bases; unmatched junction bases: 8. The length of the CDR3 is 15 residues. The germline CDR1 and CDR2 sequences are SNHLY and FYNNEI. The CDR3 is CASSRDRLRNSPLHF. In DNA, the CDR3 is TGTGCCAGCAGTCGGGACAGACTAAGGAATTCACCCCTCCACTTT.

This clone was detected only once. This chain links TRBV2 with TRBJ1-4; 10 nucleotides align to TRBD1. This CDR3 has 13 amino acids. After removal of 6 bases from V and 8 bases from J, the junction contained 3 bases not matched to a gene. Looked up from germline, CDR1 is SNHLY and CDR2 is FYNNEI. CDR3 DNA sequence: TGTGCCAGCAGGCGGGACAGGGGAGAAAAACTGTTTTTT. This codes for CASRRDRGEKLFF.

The V call is TRBV6-5, the J call TRBJ2-7; the D is unclear. The CDR3 is 10 residues long. V was trimmed by 4 bases and J by 5 bases, leaving 3 bases between them. Germline V gene data show CDR1 as MNHEY and CDR2 as SVGAGI. CDR3: CASSFDEQYF. In DNA, the CDR3 is TGTGCCAGCAGTTTCGACGAGCAGTACTTC.

The chain carries TRBV27 and TRBJ1-1; maybe TRBD1 (5 bases). The germline gives CDR1 MNHEY, CDR2 SMNVEV (reference sequence). The CDR3 spans 12 residues. Trimming took 2 bases from V and 12 from J, leaving 13 bases between them. In DNA form, the CDR3 reads TGTGCCAGCAGTTTAATAGGGGAGGGGACTTTCTTT. Protein: CASSLIGEGTFF.

For the CDR3, the DNA is TGTGCCAGCAGTGAACAGGGCCTGCCCCAGCATTTT. Translated, it gives CASSEQGLPQHF. The V call is TRBV2, the J call TRBJ1-5; D is possibly TRBD1 (5 bases). CDR3 length equals 12 residues. Germline lookup yields CDR1 SNHLY and CDR2 FYNNEI. V lost 2 bases and J 9 bases, leaving 8 bases between the germline ends.

The CDR3 region has the DNA TGTGCCAGCACTCAAGGGAGAACGGACTCCTACGAGCAGTACTTC. This gives the protein CASTQGRTDSYEQYF. The rearrangement uses TRBV7-8 and TRBJ2-7; the D gene is possibly TRBD2 (5 bases). The V end lost 7 bases, the J end lost 0 bases, and 16 bases lay between the germline ends. Germline V gene lookup returns CDR1 SGHVS and CDR2 FQNEAQ. The CDR3 loop spans 15 amino acids. The whole variable domain, filled in from reference TRBV7-8 and TRBJ2-7, reads GAGVSQSPRYKVAKRGQDVALRCDPISGHVSLFWYQQALGQGPEFLTYFQNEAQLDKSGLPSDRFFAERPEGSVSTLKIQRTQQEDSAVYLCASTQGRTDSYEQYFGPGTRLTVT.

This sequence joins TRBV19 and TRBJ1-1; the D is unclear. The CDR3 runs 14 residues. Trimming took 5 bases from V and 4 from J, leaving 14 bases between them. Germline lookup yields CDR1 LNHDA and CDR2 SQIVND (reference sequence). This CDR3 reads CASSLTLSGTEAFF. As DNA, the CDR3 is TGTGCCAGTAGTCTGACTTTGTCGGGCACTGAAGCTTTCTTT.

This sequence joins TRBV5-1 and TRBJ1-2; D is possibly TRBD1 (5 bases). Germline loops: CDR1 SGHRS, CDR2 YFSETQ. The CDR3 extends over 13 amino acids. V was trimmed by 3 bases and J by 4 bases, leaving 10 bases between them. The DNA for the CDR3 is TGCGCCAGCAGCTACGACAGATCCTATGGCTACACCTTC. Protein: CASSYDRSYGYTF.

V usage is TRBV7-2 and J usage is TRBJ1-1, with D uncertain. Germline V gene lookup returns CDR1 SGHTA and CDR2 FQGNSA. Trimming removed 2 bases from V and 4 bases from J, with 14 bases in between. This CDR3 spans 15 amino acids. The DNA for the CDR3 is TGTGCCAGCAGCTTATTCGAGGGAACAACCACTGAAGCTTTCTTT. This gives the protein CASSLFEGTTTEAFF.

This clone has just one count. This chain uses TRBV24-1 with TRBJ2-3, with 8 bases identical to TRBD2. The CDR3 spans 15 residues. The V gene's germline CDR1 is KGHDR and CDR2 SFDVKD. V lost 5 bases and J lost 4; bases outside the gene matches: 7. CDR3 sequence: CATSVAGGGADTQYF. The DNA for the CDR3 is TGTGCCACCAGTGTGGCGGGAGGAGGGGCAGATACGCAGTATTTT.

The table lists this clone with a few counts. J is TRBJ2-7 and V is TRBV4-1, with 9 positions matching TRBD1. Per the germline V gene, CDR1 is MGHRA and CDR2 is YSYEKL. The length of the CDR3 is 16 residues. V trimming: 1 base; J trimming: 3 bases; junction bases outside the gene matches: 7. As DNA, the CDR3 is TGCGCCAGCAGCCAAGCCGGGACAGGGAACCTCTACGAGCAGTACTTC. Translating gives CASSQAGTGNLYEQYF.

The chain has TRBV6-5 and TRBJ1-1; 8 positions agree with TRBD1. This CDR3 has 15 residues. Germline CDR1 MNHEY, CDR2 SVGAGI. V lost 5 bases, J lost 1 base, and 6 bases stayed unmatched. Here the CDR3 DNA reads TGTGCCAGCAGTCCACTAGACAGGGGGAACACTGAAGCTTTCTTT. It translates to CASSPLDRGNTEAFF.